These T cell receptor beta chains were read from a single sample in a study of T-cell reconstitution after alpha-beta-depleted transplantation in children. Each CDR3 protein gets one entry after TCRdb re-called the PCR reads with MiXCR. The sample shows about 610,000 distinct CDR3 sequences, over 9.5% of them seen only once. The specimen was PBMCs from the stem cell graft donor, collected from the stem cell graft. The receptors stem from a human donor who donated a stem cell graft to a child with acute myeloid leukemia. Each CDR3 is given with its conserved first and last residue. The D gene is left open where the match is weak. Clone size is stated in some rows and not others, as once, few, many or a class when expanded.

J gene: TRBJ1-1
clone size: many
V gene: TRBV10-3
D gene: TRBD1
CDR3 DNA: TGTGCCATCAGTGAGTCGACAGGGGGTGACACTGAAGCTTTCTTT
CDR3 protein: CAISESTGGDTEAFF

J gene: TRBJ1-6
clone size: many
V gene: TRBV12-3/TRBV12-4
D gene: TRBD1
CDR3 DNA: TGTGCCAGCAGTCGGACAGGGGGAAATTCACCCCTCCACTTT
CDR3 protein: CASSRTGGNSPLHF

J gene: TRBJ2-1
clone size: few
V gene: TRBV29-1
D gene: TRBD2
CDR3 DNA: TGCAGCGTTGAGACTAGCAGCACTGAGCAGTTCTTC
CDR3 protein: CSVETSSTEQFF

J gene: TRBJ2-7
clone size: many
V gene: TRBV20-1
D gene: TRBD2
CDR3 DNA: TGCAGTGCGCCAAAAAGGGGGCTAGCGGGAGGACGAGAGCAGTACTTC
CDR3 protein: CSAPKRGLAGGREQYF

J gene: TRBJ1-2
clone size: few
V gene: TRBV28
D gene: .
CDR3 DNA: TGTGCCAGCAGTTTACTTACGGGGGCCTATGGCTACACCTTC
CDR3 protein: CASSLLTGAYGYTF

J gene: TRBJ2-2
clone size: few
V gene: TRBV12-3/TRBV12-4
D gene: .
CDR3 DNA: TGTGCCAGCAGTTTAGTTGTTCCCGGGGAGCTGTTTTTT
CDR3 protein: CASSLVVPGELFF

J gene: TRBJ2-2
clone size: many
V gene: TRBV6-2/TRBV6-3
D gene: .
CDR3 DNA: TGTGCCAGCAGATCCTCTGGACGGGCCGGGGAGCTGTTTTTT
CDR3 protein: CASRSSGRAGELFF

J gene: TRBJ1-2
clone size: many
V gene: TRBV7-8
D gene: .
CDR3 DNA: TGTGCCAGCCGCTGGGCCTATGGCTACACCTTC
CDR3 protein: CASRWAYGYTF

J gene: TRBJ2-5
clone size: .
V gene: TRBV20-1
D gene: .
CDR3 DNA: TGCAGTGCTCCACCGGGGCGCGAAGAGACCCAGTACTTC
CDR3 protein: CSAPPGREETQYF

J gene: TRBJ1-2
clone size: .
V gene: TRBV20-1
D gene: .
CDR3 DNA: TGCAGTGCCCAAAGGCAGGATAACCACTATGGCTACACCTTC
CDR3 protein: CSAQRQDNHYGYTF

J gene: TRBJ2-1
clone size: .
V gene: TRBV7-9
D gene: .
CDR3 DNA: TGTGCCAGCAGCTTAGCGCCCGAGGAGCAGTTCTTC
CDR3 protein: CASSLAPEEQFF

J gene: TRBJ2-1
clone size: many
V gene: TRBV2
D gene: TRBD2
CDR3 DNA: TGTGCCAGCAGAGAGCGGGAGACCAACAATGAGCAGTTCTTC
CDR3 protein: CASRERETNNEQFF

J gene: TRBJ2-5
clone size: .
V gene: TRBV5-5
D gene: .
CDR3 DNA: TGTGCCAGCACGCTGGGCCCTTCGGTCGAGACCCAGTACTTC
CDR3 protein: CASTLGPSVETQYF

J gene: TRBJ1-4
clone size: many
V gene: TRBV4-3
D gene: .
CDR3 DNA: TGCGCCAGCAGCCAAGGGGCAGGCTTTAATGAAAAACTGTTTTTT
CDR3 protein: CASSQGAGFNEKLFF

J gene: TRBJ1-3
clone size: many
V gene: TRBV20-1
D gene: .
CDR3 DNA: TGCAGTGCTAGTCGTTTAGGGGGAGGAAACACCATATATTTT
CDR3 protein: CSASRLGGGNTIYF

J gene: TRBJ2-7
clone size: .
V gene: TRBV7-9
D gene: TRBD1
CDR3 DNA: TGTGCCAGCAGCTTTACGACAGGGGTGAAAACCTACGAACAGTACTTC
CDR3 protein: CASSFTTGVKTYEQYF

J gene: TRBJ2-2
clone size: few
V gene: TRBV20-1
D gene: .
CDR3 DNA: TGCAGTGCTAGAAGGAGACAAAACACCGGGGAGCTGTTTTTT
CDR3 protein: CSARRRQNTGELFF

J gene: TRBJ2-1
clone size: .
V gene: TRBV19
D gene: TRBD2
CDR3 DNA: TGTGCCAGTAGGAAACCCAGCGGACTAGCGGGGAACAATGAGCAGTTCTTC
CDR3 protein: CASRKPSGLAGNNEQFF

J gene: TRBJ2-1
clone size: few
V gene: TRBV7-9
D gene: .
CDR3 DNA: TGTGCCAGCAGCGCGCTCCTGGGGGGAGTTGGCAATGAGCAGTTCTTC
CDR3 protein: CASSALLGGVGNEQFF

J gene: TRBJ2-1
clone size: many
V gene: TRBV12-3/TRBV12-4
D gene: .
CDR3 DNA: TGTGCCAGCAGCGCTGGTGTGTTTAGCGTACCGTTCTTC
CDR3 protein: CASSAGVFSVPFF

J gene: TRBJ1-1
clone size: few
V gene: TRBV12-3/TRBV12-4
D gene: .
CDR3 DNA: TGTGCCAGCAGATTGGGGACAATCATGAACACTGAAGCTTTCTTT
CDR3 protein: CASRLGTIMNTEAFF

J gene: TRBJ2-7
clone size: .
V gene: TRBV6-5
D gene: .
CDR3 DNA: TGTGCCAGCAGTTACTCTCGAGCGGGCTCCTACGAGCAGTACTTC
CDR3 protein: CASSYSRAGSYEQYF

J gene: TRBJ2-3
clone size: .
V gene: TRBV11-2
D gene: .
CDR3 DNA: TGTGCCAGCAGGCTCGATACGCAGTATTTT
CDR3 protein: CASRLDTQYF

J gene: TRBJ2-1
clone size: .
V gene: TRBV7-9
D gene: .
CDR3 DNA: TGTGCCAGCAGCTTAGCTCTAGCGGAGCAGTTCTTC
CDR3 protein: CASSLALAEQFF

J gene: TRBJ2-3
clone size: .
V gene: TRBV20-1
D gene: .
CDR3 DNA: TGCAGTGCTTGGCGGGGATTCACAGATACGCAGTATTTT
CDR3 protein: CSAWRGFTDTQYF

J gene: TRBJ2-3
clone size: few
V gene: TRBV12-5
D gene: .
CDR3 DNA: TGTGCTAGTGGTGCCGGGGGTCCTAACACAGATACGCAGTATTTT
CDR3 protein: CASGAGGPNTDTQYF

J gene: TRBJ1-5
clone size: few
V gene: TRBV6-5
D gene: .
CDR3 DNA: TGTGCCAGCAGTTACCAGGGAGACTGGCCCCAGCATTTT
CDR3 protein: CASSYQGDWPQHF

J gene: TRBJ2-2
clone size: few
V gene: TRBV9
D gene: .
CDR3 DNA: TGTGCCAGCAGCGTAGGCCCCCGGAGAGGGAACACCGGGGAGCTGTTTTTT
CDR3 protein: CASSVGPRRGNTGELFF

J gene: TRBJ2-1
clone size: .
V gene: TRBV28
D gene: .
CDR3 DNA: TGTGCCAGCAGTTTAAAAGGGATTATAGGGAATGAGCAGTTCTTC
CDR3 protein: CASSLKGIIGNEQFF

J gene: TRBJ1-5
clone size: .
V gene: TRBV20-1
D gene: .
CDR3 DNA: TGCAGTGCTATACGGGGCGGAACCAACAATCAGCCCCAGCATTTT
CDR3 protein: CSAIRGGTNNQPQHF

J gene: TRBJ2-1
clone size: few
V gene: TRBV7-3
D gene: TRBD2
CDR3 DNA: TGTGCCAGCAGCTTAAGCCTAGCGGGAGGGTATGAGCAGTTCTTC
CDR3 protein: CASSLSLAGGYEQFF

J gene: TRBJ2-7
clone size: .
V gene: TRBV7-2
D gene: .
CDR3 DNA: TGTGCCAGCAGCTTGGGCCCGGGAGCCTACGAGCAGTACTTC
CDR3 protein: CASSLGPGAYEQYF

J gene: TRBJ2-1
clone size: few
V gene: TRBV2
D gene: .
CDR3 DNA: TGTGCCAGCAGTGAGGGGGTATTGGTTGAGCAGTTCTTC
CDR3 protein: CASSEGVLVEQFF

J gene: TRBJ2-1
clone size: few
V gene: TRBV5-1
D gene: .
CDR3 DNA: TGCGCCAGCAGCTTGTTTAGCGACCTTTACAATGAGCAGTTCTTC
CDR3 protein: CASSLFSDLYNEQFF

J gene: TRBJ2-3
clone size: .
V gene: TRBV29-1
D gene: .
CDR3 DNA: TGCAGCGCCACATCGGGCGGTGGAACAGATACGCAGTATTTT
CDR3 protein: CSATSGGGTDTQYF

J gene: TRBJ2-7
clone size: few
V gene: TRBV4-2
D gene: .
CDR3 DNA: TGTGCCAGCAGCCAAGATCTTGGGACGGCCGCCTACGAGCAGTACTTC
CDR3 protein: CASSQDLGTAAYEQYF

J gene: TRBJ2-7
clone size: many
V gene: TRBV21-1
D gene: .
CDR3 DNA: TGTGCCAGCAAAAGGGACGGACCCTACGAGCAGTACTTC
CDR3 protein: CASKRDGPYEQYF

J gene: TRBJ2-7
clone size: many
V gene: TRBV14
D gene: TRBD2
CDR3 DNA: TGTGCCAGCAGCCAAGATTGGGCTAGCGGGAAGGACGAGCAGTACTTC
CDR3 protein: CASSQDWASGKDEQYF

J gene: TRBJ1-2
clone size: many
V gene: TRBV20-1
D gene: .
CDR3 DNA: TGCAGTGCTGGCCGAGACGGCTACACCTTC
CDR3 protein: CSAGRDGYTF

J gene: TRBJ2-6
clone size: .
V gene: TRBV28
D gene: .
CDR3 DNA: TGTACCAGCAGCCCGTCGGCAGGGTTCCACTCTGGGGCCAACGTCCTGACTTTC
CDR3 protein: CTSSPSAGFHSGANVLTF

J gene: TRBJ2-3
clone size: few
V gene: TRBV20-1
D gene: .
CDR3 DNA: TGCAGTGCTAGTCCTTCGGGGCGGTACACAGATACGCAGTATTTT
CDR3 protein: CSASPSGRYTDTQYF